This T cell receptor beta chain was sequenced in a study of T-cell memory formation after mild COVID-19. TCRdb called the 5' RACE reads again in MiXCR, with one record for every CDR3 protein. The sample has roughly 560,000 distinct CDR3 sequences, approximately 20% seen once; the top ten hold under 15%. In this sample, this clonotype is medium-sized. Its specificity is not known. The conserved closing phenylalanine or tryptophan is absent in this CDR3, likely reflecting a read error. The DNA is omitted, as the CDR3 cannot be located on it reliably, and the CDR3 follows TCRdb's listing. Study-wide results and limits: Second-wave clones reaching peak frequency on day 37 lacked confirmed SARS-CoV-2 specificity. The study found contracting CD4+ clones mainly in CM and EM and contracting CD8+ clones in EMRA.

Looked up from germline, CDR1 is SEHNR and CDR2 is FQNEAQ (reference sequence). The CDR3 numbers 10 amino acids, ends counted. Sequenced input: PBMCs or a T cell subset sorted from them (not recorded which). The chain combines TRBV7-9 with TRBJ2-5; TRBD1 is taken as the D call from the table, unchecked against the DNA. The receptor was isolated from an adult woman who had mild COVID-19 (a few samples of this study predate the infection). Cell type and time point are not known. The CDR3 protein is CATRPGTGED.